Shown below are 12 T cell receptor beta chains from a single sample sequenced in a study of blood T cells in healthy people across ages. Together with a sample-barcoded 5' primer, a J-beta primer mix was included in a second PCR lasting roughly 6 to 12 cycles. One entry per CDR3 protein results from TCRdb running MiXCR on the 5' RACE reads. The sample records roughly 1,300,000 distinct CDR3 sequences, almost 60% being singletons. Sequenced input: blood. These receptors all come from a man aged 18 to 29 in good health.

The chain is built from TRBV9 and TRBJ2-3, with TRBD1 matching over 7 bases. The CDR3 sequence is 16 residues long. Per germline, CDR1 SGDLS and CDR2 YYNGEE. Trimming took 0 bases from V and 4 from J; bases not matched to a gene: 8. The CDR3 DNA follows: TGTGCCAGCAGCGTAGGTGTAGGGGGCGTCGCAGATACGCAGTATTTT. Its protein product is CASSVGVGGVADTQYF.

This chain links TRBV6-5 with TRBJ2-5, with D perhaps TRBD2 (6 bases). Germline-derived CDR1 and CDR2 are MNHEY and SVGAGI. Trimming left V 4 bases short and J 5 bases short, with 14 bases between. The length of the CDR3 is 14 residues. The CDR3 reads CASSSSGLYETQYF. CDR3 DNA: TGTGCCAGCAGTTCCTCGGGACTCTACGAGACCCAGTACTTC.

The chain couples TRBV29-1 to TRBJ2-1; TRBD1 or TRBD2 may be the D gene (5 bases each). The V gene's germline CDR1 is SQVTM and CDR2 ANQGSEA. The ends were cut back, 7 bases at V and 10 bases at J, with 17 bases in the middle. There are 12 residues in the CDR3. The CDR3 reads CSAPRGVREQFF. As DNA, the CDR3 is TGCAGCGCCCCGAGGGGAGTGCGGGAGCAGTTCTTC.

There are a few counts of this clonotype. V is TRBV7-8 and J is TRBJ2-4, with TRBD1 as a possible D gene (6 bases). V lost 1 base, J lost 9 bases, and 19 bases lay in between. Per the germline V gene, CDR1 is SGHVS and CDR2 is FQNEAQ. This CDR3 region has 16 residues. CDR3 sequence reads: CASSLGDGQKGSIQYF. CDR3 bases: TGTGCCAGCAGCTTAGGGGACGGACAGAAGGGGTCCATTCAGTACTTC.

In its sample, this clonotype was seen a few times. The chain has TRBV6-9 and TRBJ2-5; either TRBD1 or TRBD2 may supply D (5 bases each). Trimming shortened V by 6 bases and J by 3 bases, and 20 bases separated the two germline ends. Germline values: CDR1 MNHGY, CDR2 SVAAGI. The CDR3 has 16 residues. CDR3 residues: CASRVPPGTTEETQYF. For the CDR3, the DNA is TGTGCCAGCAGAGTCCCCCCGGGGACGACGGAAGAGACCCAGTACTTC.

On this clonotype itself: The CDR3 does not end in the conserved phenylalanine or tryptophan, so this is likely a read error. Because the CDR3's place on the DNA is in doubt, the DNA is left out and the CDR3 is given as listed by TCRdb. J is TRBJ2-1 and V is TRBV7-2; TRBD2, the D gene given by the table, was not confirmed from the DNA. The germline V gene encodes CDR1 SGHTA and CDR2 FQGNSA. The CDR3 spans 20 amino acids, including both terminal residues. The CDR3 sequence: CASSLKFEGSQSVSGYTFGS.

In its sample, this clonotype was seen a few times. This CDR3 reads CASSQDYAGSSSYEQYF. DNA of the CDR3: TGCGCCAGCAGCCAAGATTATGCGGGCTCAAGCTCCTACGAGCAGTACTTC. V usage is TRBV4-1 and J usage is TRBJ2-7; possible D gene TRBD2, 5 bases. The CDR3 has 17 residues. Per germline, CDR1 MGHRA and CDR2 YSYEKL. Trimming stripped 0 bases from V and 0 bases from J, with 15 bases between.

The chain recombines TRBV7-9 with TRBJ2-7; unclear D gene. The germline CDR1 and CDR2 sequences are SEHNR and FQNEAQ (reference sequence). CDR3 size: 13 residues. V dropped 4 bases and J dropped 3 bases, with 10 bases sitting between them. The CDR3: CASSSHVYYEQYF. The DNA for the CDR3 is TGTGCCAGCAGCTCGCATGTTTACTACGAGCAGTACTTC.

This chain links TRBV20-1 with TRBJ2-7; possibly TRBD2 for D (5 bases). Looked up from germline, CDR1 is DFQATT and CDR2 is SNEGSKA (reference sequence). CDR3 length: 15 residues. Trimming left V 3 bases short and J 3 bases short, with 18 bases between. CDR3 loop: CSASEPARGIYEQYF. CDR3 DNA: TGCAGTGCTAGCGAGCCGGCTCGAGGGATCTACGAGCAGTACTTC.

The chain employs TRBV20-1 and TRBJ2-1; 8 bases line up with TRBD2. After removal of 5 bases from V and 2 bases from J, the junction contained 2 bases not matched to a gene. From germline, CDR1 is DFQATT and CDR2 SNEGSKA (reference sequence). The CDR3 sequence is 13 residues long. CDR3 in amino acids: CSAPSGPYNEQFF. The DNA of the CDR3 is TGCAGTGCTCCTAGCGGGCCCTACAATGAGCAGTTCTTC.

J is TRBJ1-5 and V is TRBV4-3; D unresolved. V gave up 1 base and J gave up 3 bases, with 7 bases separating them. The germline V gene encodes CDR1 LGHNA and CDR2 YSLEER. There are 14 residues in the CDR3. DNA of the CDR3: TGCGCCAGCAGCCAAGGACCGAACAATCAGCCCCAGCATTTT. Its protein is CASSQGPNNQPQHF.

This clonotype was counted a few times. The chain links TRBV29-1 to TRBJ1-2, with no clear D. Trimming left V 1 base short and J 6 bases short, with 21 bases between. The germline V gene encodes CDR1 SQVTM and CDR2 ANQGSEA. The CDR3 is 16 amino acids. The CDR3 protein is CSVEGWVEVPIDGYTF. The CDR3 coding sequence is TGCAGCGTTGAAGGCTGGGTCGAAGTGCCTATCGATGGCTACACCTTC.